This TCR beta chain derives from a study of T cells in Graves' hyperthyroidism and ophthalmopathy. TCR beta CDR3 regions were amplified from RNA. During a first-round RT-PCR of the TCR CDR3, the HTBI primer set was used. TCRdb re-derived calls from the multiplex PCR reads in MiXCR, one entry per CDR3 protein. Counted here are about 360,000 distinct CDR3 sequences, approximately 13% occurring once; the ten biggest clones make up 9.2%. The CDR3 has 13 amino acids. Germline V gene lookup returns CDR1 MRHNA and CDR2 SNTAGT. V lost 4 bases to trimming and J lost 3 bases, with 7 bases between them. This TCR derives from a woman aged 18-29 years with Graves' hyperthyroidism. V usage is TRBV6-4 and J usage is TRBJ2-1; D not resolved. Material for sequencing was blood. The CDR3 DNA reads TGTGCCAGCAGTGTAGAGCTCTACAATGAGCAGTTCTTC. Residues: CASSVELYNEQFF.